The rows below give T cell receptor beta chains drawn from one sample of a study of breast tumors, draining lymph nodes, adjacent tissues. TCRdb used MiXCR to reprocess the multiplex PCR reads, holding one entry per CDR3 protein. This sample has about 120,000 distinct CDR3 sequences, with 15% to 20% found just once. Material: axillary lymph node tissue. The receptors were sampled from a female donor with breast cancer. Some clones in this sample may be carry-over from other donors' samples. The CDR3 runs from the conserved cysteine through the conserved F or W. A D gene is named only where the DNA matches it firmly. Rows give clone size only sometimes, using once, few, many, or a class for an expanded clone.

d_call | j_call | clone_size | v_call | cdr3_nt | cdr3_aa
. | TRBJ1-6 | many | TRBV6-2/TRBV6-3 | TGTGCCAGCAGTATTACTCCCGATCATTCACCCCTCCACTTT | CASSITPDHSPLHF
TRBD1 | TRBJ1-1 | once | TRBV6-2/TRBV6-3 | TGTGCCAGCACTAAAGGGGGCGACAGGGGCCCTGAAGCTTTCTTT | CASTKGGDRGPEAFF
. | TRBJ2-7 | many | TRBV2 | TGTGCCAGCAGTGACAATGGGTCTGAGTACGAGCAGTACTTC | CASSDNGSEYEQYF
TRBD1 | TRBJ2-5 | many | TRBV2 | TGTGCCAGCAGTCTGGGGACAGGGGGCCCAGAGACCCAGTACTTC | CASSLGTGGPETQYF
. | TRBJ2-2 | . | TRBV5-1 | TGCGCCAGCAGCTTTCTCGGGGCTAACACCGGGGAGCTGTTTTTT | CASSFLGANTGELFF
. | TRBJ2-5 | many | TRBV2 | TGTGCCAGCACCGACCAATTACAAGAGACCCAGTACTTC | CASTDQLQETQYF
. | TRBJ1-2 | many | TRBV15 | TGTGCCACCAGCAGAGACAATCCGGGACCGAACTATGGCTACACCTTC | CATSRDNPGPNYGYTF
TRBD1 | TRBJ2-7 | many | TRBV5-4 | TGTGCCAGCAGCCCCTCTCGACAGGGGAGCTCCTACGAGCAGTACTTC | CASSPSRQGSSYEQYF
. | TRBJ2-3 | many | TRBV4-2 | TGTGCCAGCAGCCACCGGGACACATCCGATACGCAGTATTTT | CASSHRDTSDTQYF
TRBD2 | TRBJ2-5 | many | TRBV9 | TGTGCCAGCAGCGCCAGACTAGCGGGGGCCCGGGAGACCCAGTACTTC | CASSARLAGARETQYF
. | TRBJ1-2 | many | TRBV29-1 | TGCAGCGTCACAGGTGATTATGGCTACACCTTC | CSVTGDYGYTF
. | TRBJ2-2 | many | TRBV20-1 | TGCAGTGCTAGAGCAGGGGCCGGGGAGCTGTTTTTT | CSARAGAGELFF
TRBD1 | TRBJ2-5 | many | TRBV11-3 | TGTGCCAGCAGCTTAGATAATCATCCAGGGGGAGAGACCCAGTACTTC | CASSLDNHPGGETQYF
. | TRBJ2-7 | many | TRBV2 | TGTGCCAGCAGTGAAATGGGCGAGCAGTACTTC | CASSEMGEQYF
. | TRBJ1-2 | many | TRBV20-1 | TGCAGTGCTAGAAAAAACAGGGAGTACGACTATGGCTACACCTTC | CSARKNREYDYGYTF
TRBD1 | TRBJ1-2 | many | TRBV7-8 | TGTGCCAGCAGCTTAGCGGGGGCCGACAGGGGCTATGGCTACACCTTC | CASSLAGADRGYGYTF
TRBD2 | TRBJ2-5 | many | TRBV11-2 | TGTGCCAGCAGCTTAGCCAGACTAGCCCCATCGTTC | CASSLARLAPSF
. | TRBJ2-5 | many | TRBV2 | TGTGCCAGCAGCATCGAGACCCAGTACTTC | CASSIETQYF
. | TRBJ1-6 | many | TRBV20-1 | TGCAGTGCTAAAAACCAGGGCTTCAATAATTCACCCCTCCACTTT | CSAKNQGFNNSPLHF
TRBD2 | TRBJ2-1 | many | TRBV5-5 | TGTGCCAGCAGCTCTAGAACTAGCGGGAGAATCTACAATGAGCAGTTCTTC | CASSSRTSGRIYNEQFF
. | TRBJ2-1 | many | TRBV20-1 | TGCAGTGCTAGAGTGAAGCACCCGGAGCAGTTCTTC | CSARVKHPEQFF
. | TRBJ2-1 | many | TRBV5-1 | TGCGCCAGCAGCATACAAACAGCGGATGAGCAGTTCTTC | CASSIQTADEQFF
TRBD1 | TRBJ1-1 | . | TRBV20-1 | TGCAGTGGTTGTGAGGGGGCGCGGGCTGAAGCTTTCTTT | CSGCEGARAEAFF
TRBD2 | TRBJ2-2 | few | TRBV5-1 | TGCGCCAGCAGCTCCGGCGGGGGGGCCCCCGGGGAGCTGTTTTTT | CASSSGGGAPGELFF
. | TRBJ2-2 | many | TRBV3-1 | TGTGCCAGCAGCCAAGCAGGGTCGACCGGGGAGCTGTTTTTT | CASSQAGSTGELFF
TRBD1 | TRBJ2-7 | many | TRBV25-1 | TGTGCCAGCAGTCACTCCGGACAGGGGAACTACGAGCAGTACTTC | CASSHSGQGNYEQYF
. | TRBJ1-1 | . | TRBV10-2 | TGCGCCAGCAGTAACCAGGTGGTGATGAACACTGAAGCTTTCTTT | CASSNQVVMNTEAFF
TRBD2 | TRBJ2-5 | . | TRBV3-1 | TGTGCCAGCAGCCTTCGGACTAGCGGGAGGACAGAAGAGACCCAGTACTTC | CASSLRTSGRTEETQYF
. | TRBJ2-3 | few | TRBV27 | TGTGCCAGCAGTTTTGGGGGGTCAGCTAACACAGATACGCAGTATTTT | CASSFGGSANTDTQYF
. | TRBJ1-2 | many | TRBV9 | TGTGCCAGCAGCCCTAGGGGGAGGACTTTTGATGGCTACACCTTC | CASSPRGRTFDGYTF
. | TRBJ1-5 | many | TRBV20-1 | TGCAGTGCGATTTGGGCAGTCAATCAGCCCCAGCATTTT | CSAIWAVNQPQHF
. | TRBJ2-1 | many | TRBV4-1 | TGCGCCAGCAGCCAAGTTGGCGCTAGTTCCCACAATGAGCAGTTCTTC | CASSQVGASSHNEQFF
TRBD1 | TRBJ1-6 | many | TRBV20-1 | TGCAGTGCTAGAGAGTCCCCGGGACAGGGGGCAACCTTGGATTCACCCCTCCACTTT | CSARESPGQGATLDSPLHF
. | TRBJ2-3 | many | TRBV7-9 | TGTGCCAGCAGCTTTGGAGGAGATACGCAGTATTTT | CASSFGGDTQYF
. | TRBJ1-2 | many | TRBV6-1 | TGTGCCAGCAGTGAGGTCCAGGGCGCTCCCTATGGCTACACCTTC | CASSEVQGAPYGYTF
. | TRBJ1-4 | many | TRBV9 | TGTGCCAGCAGCGGGGGGGCAATGACGACTAATGAAAAACTGTTTTTT | CASSGGAMTTNEKLFF
. | TRBJ2-5 | many | TRBV3-1 | TGTGCCAGCAGCCTGGCTGACAAAGAGACCCAGTACTTC | CASSLADKETQYF
. | TRBJ1-5 | many | TRBV6-1 | TGTGCCAGCAGTGACTCAGTTAATCAGCCCCAGCATTTT | CASSDSVNQPQHF
. | TRBJ2-1 | few | TRBV14 | TGTGCCAGCAGCCAAGATGGCGGGACCTACAATGAGCAGTTCTTC | CASSQDGGTYNEQFF
TRBD2 | TRBJ2-4 | few | TRBV6-6 | TGTGCCAGCAGTTACACGGGGGGTAGCGGGGGGGCCATAAACATTCAGTACTTC | CASSYTGGSGGAINIQYF
TRBD1 | TRBJ2-1 | many | TRBV11-2 | TGTGCCAGCAGCTTACCTTCCCGGGGCACGACAGGGTTGGATGAGCAGTTCTTC | CASSLPSRGTTGLDEQFF
. | TRBJ1-4 | . | TRBV6-1 | TGTGCCAGCAGGTGGACGCGAAATGAAAAACTGTTTTTT | CASRWTRNEKLFF
. | TRBJ2-7 | many | TRBV7-8 | TGTGCCAGCAGCTTTGGGGTTAGCTACGAGCAGTACTTC | CASSFGVSYEQYF
. | TRBJ2-5 | many | TRBV5-6 | TGTGCCAGCAGCTTGCCCCGGCCTCAAGAGACCCAGTACTTC | CASSLPRPQETQYF
TRBD2 | TRBJ2-7 | many | TRBV3-1 | TGTGCCAGCAGCCAAGATCCACGGGAGGGCCAGTACGAGCAGTACTTC | CASSQDPREGQYEQYF
. | TRBJ1-2 | many | TRBV3-1 | TGTGCCAGCAGCCACGGTGTCGGAGGTGGCTACACCTTC | CASSHGVGGGYTF
. | TRBJ1-5 | few | TRBV27 | TGTGCCAGCAGAGAGAACCGGGACAATCAGCCCCAGCATTTT | CASRENRDNQPQHF
. | TRBJ2-7 | many | TRBV5-1 | TGCGCCAGCCGCAGGGGCGACTTCTACGAGCAGTACTTC | CASRRGDFYEQYF
TRBD2 | TRBJ2-2 | many | TRBV5-1 | TGCGCCAGCAGCACCCGTGGAGCGGGGACCACCGGGGAGCTGTTTTTT | CASSTRGAGTTGELFF